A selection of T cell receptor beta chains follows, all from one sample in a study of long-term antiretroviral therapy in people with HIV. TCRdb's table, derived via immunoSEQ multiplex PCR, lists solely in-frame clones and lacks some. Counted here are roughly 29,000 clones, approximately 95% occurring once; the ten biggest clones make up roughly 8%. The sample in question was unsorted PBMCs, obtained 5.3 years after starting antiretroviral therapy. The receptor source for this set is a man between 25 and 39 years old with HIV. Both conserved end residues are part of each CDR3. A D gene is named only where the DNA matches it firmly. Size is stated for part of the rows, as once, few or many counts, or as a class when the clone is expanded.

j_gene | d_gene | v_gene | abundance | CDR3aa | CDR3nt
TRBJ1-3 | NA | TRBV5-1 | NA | CASSFARQDSGNTIYF | TGCGCCAGCAGCTTCGCTAGGCAGGACTCTGGAAACACCATATATTTT
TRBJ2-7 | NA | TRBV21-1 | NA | CASSKPPGQGSLRAF | TGTGCCAGCAGCAAGCCGCCGGGACAGGGGAGCCTTCGGGCCTTC
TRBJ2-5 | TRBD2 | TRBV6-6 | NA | CASSDGTSGRQTQYF | TGTGCCAGCAGTGACGGGACTAGCGGGAGACAGACCCAGTACTTC
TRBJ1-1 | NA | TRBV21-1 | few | CASSSPGTGDTEAFF | TGTGCCAGCAGCAGTCCTGGGACGGGGGACACTGAAGCTTTCTTT
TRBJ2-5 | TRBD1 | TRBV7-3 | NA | CASSLDRGETQYF | TGTGCCAGCAGCTTGGACAGGGGAGAGACCCAGTACTTC
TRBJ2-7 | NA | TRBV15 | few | CATRGSSYEQYF | TGTGCCACACGGGGGAGTTCCTACGAGCAGTACTTC
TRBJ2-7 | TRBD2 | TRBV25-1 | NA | CASSEYSGSYEQYF | TGTGCCAGCAGTGAATATAGCGGGAGTTACGAGCAGTACTTC
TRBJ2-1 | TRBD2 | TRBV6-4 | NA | CASSDLAGTYNEQFF | TGTGCCAGCAGTGATTTAGCGGGCACATACAATGAGCAGTTCTTC
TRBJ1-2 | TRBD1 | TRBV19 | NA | CATWTGVLNYGYTF | TGTGCCACCTGGACAGGGGTCTTAAACTATGGCTACACCTTC
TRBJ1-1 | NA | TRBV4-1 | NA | CASSQYGEEAFF | TGCGCCAGCAGCCAATACGGGGAAGAAGCTTTCTTT
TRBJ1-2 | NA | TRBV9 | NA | CASSVEGPWVDGYTF | TGTGCCAGCAGCGTAGAGGGCCCCTGGGTGGATGGCTACACCTTC
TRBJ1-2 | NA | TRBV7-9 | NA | CASSFRPGFHYGYTF | TGTGCCAGCAGCTTTCGTCCAGGGTTTCACTATGGCTACACCTTC